This T cell receptor beta chain emerged from a study of T cells in localized non-small cell lung cancer. Study-wide points: There was higher T cell clonality in uninvolved adjacent lung than in tumor, and it was highest there.

Per the germline V gene, CDR1 is MNHEY and CDR2 is SMNVEV (reference sequence). V was pared by 7 bases and J by 7 bases, with 17 bases between. The CDR3 extends over 15 amino acids. This clone was seen a few times. Its antigen is not known. TCRdb's copy holds only in-frame clones and misses some; the assay was immunoSEQ multiplex PCR. The table has about 91,000 clones, roughly 87% seen once. The V call is TRBV27, the J call TRBJ1-6, with D maybe TRBD1 (6 bases). The TCR originated in a man aged 40-75 years with stage I squamous cell lung carcinoma. Sequenced here: peripheral blood, sampled before any cancer treatment. DNA of the CDR3: TGTGCCAGCACCCCGTCGGGGGGCCTAAATTCACCCCTCCACTTT. Protein product: CASTPSGGLNSPLHF.